The 26 T cell receptor beta chains given below trace back to one sample, sequenced in a study of T-cell memory formation after mild COVID-19. MiXCR, run by TCRdb on the 5' RACE reads, gives a single entry per CDR3 protein. Of about half a million distinct CDR3 sequences in the sample, about 20% were seen once. Sequenced input: PBMCs or a T cell subset sorted from them (not recorded which). The receptors here all came from an adult woman who had mild COVID-19 (a few samples of this study predate the infection). Cell type and time point are not known.

This clonotype turned up a few times. The chain couples TRBV15 to TRBJ2-1; 11 bases match TRBD2. Germline CDR1 is LNHNV and CDR2 is YYDKDF (reference sequence). This CDR3 has 15 residues. V lost 4 bases and J lost 5; bases outside the gene matches: 4. In DNA, the CDR3 is TGTGCCACCAGCAATCTGGGACTAGCGGACAATGAGCAGTTCTTC. As protein: CATSNLGLADNEQFF.

This clonotype was detected ten times or more. The V and J genes are TRBV7-9 and TRBJ1-1; unclear D gene. CDR1 is SEHNR and CDR2 is FQNEAQ in the germline V gene (reference sequence). This CDR3 is 13 amino acids long. Trimming removed 5 bases from V and 1 base from J, with 8 bases in between. The CDR3: CASSGLPNTEAFF. Here the CDR3 DNA reads TGTGCCAGCAGCGGACTGCCGAACACTGAAGCTTTCTTT.

The sample holds a few counts of this clonotype. CDR3 DNA: TGTGCCAGCAGGGCTTCAGCGGGAGGTGAGACCCAGTACTTC. It specifies CASRASAGGETQYF. The V call is TRBV6-2 or TRBV6-3, the J call TRBJ2-5; 9 nucleotides align to TRBD2. CDR1 and CDR2 from the germline V gene are MNHEY and SVGEGT. This CDR3 comprises 14 residues. V was clipped by 6 bases and J by 5 bases; unmatched bases: 7.

This clonotype has more than one count but fewer than ten. V gene TRBV7-2 combines with J gene TRBJ1-6; D is undetermined. The V gene's germline CDR1 is SGHTA and CDR2 FQGNSA. The CDR3 runs 13 residues. Trimming took off 6 bases at V and 8 bases at J, with 11 bases between the two ends. The CDR3 loop is CASSLRRDSPLHF. CDR3 DNA: TGTGCCAGCAGTTTAAGGAGGGATTCACCCCTCCACTTT.

The V call is TRBV7-8, the J call TRBJ2-7, with 9 bases fitting TRBD2. Germline assignment: CDR1 SGHVS and CDR2 FQNEAQ. With V trimmed by 5 bases and J by 4 bases, 6 bases remained unmatched. The CDR3 length is 14 residues. CDR3 in amino acids: CASSPWTSAYEQYF. The CDR3 coding sequence is TGTGCCAGCAGCCCCTGGACTAGCGCTTACGAGCAGTACTTC. The full variable domain, in which reference TRBV7-8 and TRBJ2-7 provide the parts outside the CDR3, is GAGVSQSPRYKVAKRGQDVALRCDPISGHVSLFWYQQALGQGPEFLTYFQNEAQLDKSGLPSDRFFAERPEGSVSTLKIQRTQQEDSAVYLCASSPWTSAYEQYFGPGTRLTVT.

This clonotype was picked up a small number of times. This sequence joins TRBV11-3 and TRBJ2-1, with 7 bases that match TRBD1. V lost 1 base and J lost 7; bases outside the gene matches: 7. This CDR3 region has 15 residues. Germline CDR1 is SGHNT and CDR2 is YENEEA. The CDR3 region has the DNA TGTGCCAGCAGCTTAGGACAGGGATCCCAGAATGAGCAGTTCTTC. Protein sequence: CASSLGQGSQNEQFF.

V usage is TRBV29-1 and J usage is TRBJ2-1; 13 nucleotides match TRBD2. Unmatched junction bases numbered 4, after V lost 5 bases and J lost 6 bases. The germline V gene encodes CDR1 SQVTM and CDR2 ANQGSEA. This CDR3 comprises 14 residues. The CDR3 sequence is CSVSTSGGGNEQFF. The CDR3, as DNA: TGCAGCGTTTCTACTAGCGGGGGGGGCAATGAGCAGTTCTTC.

This clonotype was seen a handful of times. The J gene is TRBJ1-6, the V gene TRBV20-1; possible D gene TRBD1, 6 bases. The CDR3 is 15 amino acids. The V gene's germline CDR1 is DFQATT and CDR2 SNEGSKA (reference sequence). The ends were cut back, 0 bases at V and 10 bases at J, with 16 bases in the middle. The CDR3 region has the DNA TGCAGTGCTAGAGATAGGGGGTCGGGTCGATCACCCCTCCACTTT. Its protein product is CSARDRGSGRSPLHF.

The CDR3 coding sequence is TGTGCCACCAGTGACACCGGGACAGGGGGATATACGCAGTATTTT. Protein sequence: CATSDTGTGGYTQYF. The rearrangement uses TRBV24-1 and TRBJ2-3; 11 bases match TRBD1. The ends lost 4 bases at V and 7 bases at J; junction bases unmatched: 6. Per the germline V gene, CDR1 is KGHDR and CDR2 is SFDVKD. This CDR3 has 15 amino acids.

The CDR3 spells CASSVFNGEQFF. Here the CDR3 DNA reads TGTGCCAGCAGCGTTTTTAACGGTGAGCAGTTCTTC. The V call is TRBV9, the J call TRBJ2-1; D is unclear. CDR1 SGDLS and CDR2 YYNGEE come from the germline V gene. CDR3 length equals 12 residues. V shed 2 bases and J shed 9 bases, with 9 bases lying between them.

The chain has TRBV7-2 and TRBJ2-7; D assignment may be TRBD1 or TRBD2 (5 bases each). This CDR3 spans 14 amino acids. Germline lookup yields CDR1 SGHTA and CDR2 FQGNSA. The germline V and J ends were trimmed by 4 bases and 7 bases, with 17 bases remaining between them. The CDR3 nucleotides read TGTGCCAGCAGCTCCCGGGACCCCAGACAGGAGCAGTACTTC. Translating gives CASSSRDPRQEQYF. Combining the CDR3 with reference TRBV7-2 and TRBJ2-7 gives the whole variable domain GAGVSQSPSNKVTEKGKDVELRCDPISGHTALYWYRQSLGQGLEFLIYFQGNSAPDKSGLPSDRFSAERTGGSVSTLTIQRTQQEDSAVYLCASSSRDPRQEQYFGPGTRLTVT.

The CDR3 here is CASSPGLLVKEQFF. DNA for the CDR3: TGTGCCAGCAGCCCCGGGTTATTGGTCAAAGAGCAGTTCTTC. The chain joins TRBV5-6 to TRBJ2-1; D not certain. The V end lost 4 bases, the J end lost 10 bases, and 18 bases lay between the germline ends. CDR1 is SGHDT, CDR2 YYEEEE, per germline. CDR3 length: 14 amino acids.

The sample holds many counts of this clonotype. The CDR3 nucleotides read TGCGCCAGCAGCGCACCGGGACTAGCGGGAGGCAACGAGCAGTACTTC. Translated, it gives CASSAPGLAGGNEQYF. The chain employs TRBV5-1 and TRBJ2-7; 15 nucleotides align to TRBD2. This CDR3 has 16 residues. Germline CDR1 reads SGHRS; CDR2 reads YFSETQ. V trimming: 4 bases; J trimming: 5 bases; junction bases outside the gene matches: 7. Full variable domain (outside the CDR3, taken from reference TRBV5-1 and TRBJ2-7): KAGVTQTPRYLIKTRGQQVTLSCSPISGHRSVSWYQQTPGQGLQFLFEYFSETQRNKGNFPGRFSGRQFSNSRSEMNVSTLELGDSALYLCASSAPGLAGGNEQYFGPGTRLTVT.

V gene TRBV18 combines with J gene TRBJ1-1; D is ambiguous. Germline assignment: CDR1 KGHSH and CDR2 LQKENI. The CDR3 sequence is 14 residues long. V dropped 7 bases and J dropped 1 base, with 13 bases sitting between them. The CDR3 DNA is TGTGCCAGCTTGGTAGGGTGGAAGAACACTGAAGCTTTCTTT. Amino acids: CASLVGWKNTEAFF.

This clonotype turned up a few times. The chain links TRBV20-1 to TRBJ2-7, with no clear D. This CDR3 has 13 residues. V gave up 0 bases and J gave up 2 bases, with 8 bases separating them. CDR1 and CDR2 from the germline V gene are DFQATT and SNEGSKA (reference sequence). This chain's CDR3 is CSARDPYTYEQYF. For the CDR3, the DNA is TGCAGTGCTAGAGATCCATATACCTACGAGCAGTACTTC.

This clonotype was counted only a few times. The chain recombines TRBV3-1 with TRBJ1-2; 8 bases line up with TRBD1. The CDR3 covers 13 residues. J was trimmed by 4 bases and V by 5 bases; bases with no gene match: 3. Germline assignment: CDR1 LGHDT and CDR2 YNNKEL (reference sequence). CDR3 residues: CASSLQGAYGYTF. CDR3 nucleotide sequence: TGTGCCAGCAGCTTGCAGGGGGCCTATGGCTACACCTTC.

This chain links TRBV4-1 with TRBJ2-1, with D unresolved. CDR1 is MGHRA and CDR2 is YSYEKL in the germline V gene. The CDR3 is 12 amino acids. The V end lost 1 base, the J end lost 8 bases, and 6 bases lay between the germline ends. The DNA for the CDR3 is TGCGCCAGCAGCCAAGGGTCGGATGAGCAGTTCTTC. Amino acids: CASSQGSDEQFF.

The V gene is TRBV15, the J gene TRBJ2-3; the D is unclear. The germline V gene encodes CDR1 LNHNV and CDR2 YYDKDF (reference sequence). The V end lost 7 bases, the J end lost 2 bases, and 10 bases lay between the germline ends. The CDR3 sequence is 13 residues long. The CDR3 is CATTTRDTDTQYF. The DNA of the CDR3 is TGTGCCACCACTACCAGAGACACAGATACGCAGTATTTT.

This CDR3 reads CASSISRNYEQYF. CDR3 coding DNA: TGTGCCAGTAGTATTTCCCGAAACTACGAGCAGTACTTC. The rearrangement uses TRBV19 and TRBJ2-7; D gene unclear. The CDR3 covers 13 residues. Per the germline V gene, CDR1 is LNHDA and CDR2 is SQIVND (reference sequence). V was clipped by 3 bases and J by 3 bases, with 9 bases between them.

The gene calls are TRBV6-5 and TRBJ2-7; tentatively, D is TRBD2 (6 bases). CDR3 length equals 14 residues. The germline V gene has CDR1 MNHEY and CDR2 SVGAGI. V dropped 5 bases and J dropped 5 bases, with 16 bases sitting between them. The CDR3 DNA is TGTGCCAGCAGTCCCCTCGGAGGGAGCGACGAGCAGTACTTC. Its translation: CASSPLGGSDEQYF.

The rearrangement joins TRBV27 to TRBJ1-5, with 7 positions matching TRBD1. Germline loops: CDR1 MNHEY, CDR2 SMNVEV (reference sequence). After removal of 7 bases from V and 0 bases from J, the junction contained 6 bases not matched to a gene. CDR3 size: 15 residues. The CDR3 DNA follows: TGTGCCAGCACCAAGACAGGGAGTAGCAATCAGCCCCAGCATTTT. It yields the protein CASTKTGSSNQPQHF.

This clonotype was counted a few times. This chain links TRBV7-2 with TRBJ1-6; D is ambiguous. With 2 bases removed from V and 5 bases from J, the gap between germline ends came to 10 bases. Germline V gene lookup returns CDR1 SGHTA and CDR2 FQGNSA. The CDR3 is 15 amino acids. In DNA, the CDR3 is TGTGCCAGCAGCTTACGTCCAGTTAATAATTCACCCCTCCACTTT. This sequence encodes CASSLRPVNNSPLHF.

The V gene is TRBV6-5, the J gene TRBJ2-3; TRBD2 is a possible D gene (7 bases). V was clipped by 4 bases and J by 0 bases, with 20 bases between them. Germline assignment: CDR1 MNHEY and CDR2 SVGAGI. The CDR3 runs 18 residues. The CDR3 region is CASSFQGGAASSTDTQYF. The CDR3, as DNA: TGTGCCAGCAGTTTCCAAGGGGGGGCGGCCTCTAGCACAGATACGCAGTATTTT.

The count of this clonotype is one. The chain recombines TRBV4-1 with TRBJ2-1, with 9 positions matching TRBD2. This CDR3 contains 16 residues. Germline V gives CDR1 MGHRA, CDR2 YSYEKL. With 6 bases clipped from V and 5 bases from J, the junction kept 11 bases outside the gene matches. CDR3 nucleotide sequence: TGCGCCAGCAGAGTAAGCGGGGGGATTGGGGACAATGAGCAGTTCTTC. It is translated as CASRVSGGIGDNEQFF.

This clonotype was seen a handful of times. The chain links TRBV12-3 or TRBV12-4 to TRBJ2-5, with 10 positions matching TRBD1. The CDR3 runs to 14 residues. J was trimmed by 3 bases and V by 6 bases; bases with no gene match: 4. The CDR3 nucleotides read TGTGCCAGCAGCTCCGGGACAGGGGAAGAGACCCAGTACTTC. It is translated as CASSSGTGEETQYF.

There are a few counts of this clonotype. V is TRBV4-2 and J is TRBJ2-1; 7 bases agree with TRBD2. The germline gives CDR1 LGHNA, CDR2 YNFKEQ. The CDR3 is made up of 17 amino acids. The J segment lost 0 bases and the V segment lost 0 bases, leaving 5 bases of the junction unmatched. As DNA, the CDR3 is TGTGCCAGCAGCCAAGATCGCAGGACTAGCTCCTACAATGAGCAGTTCTTC. It encodes CASSQDRRTSSYNEQFF.